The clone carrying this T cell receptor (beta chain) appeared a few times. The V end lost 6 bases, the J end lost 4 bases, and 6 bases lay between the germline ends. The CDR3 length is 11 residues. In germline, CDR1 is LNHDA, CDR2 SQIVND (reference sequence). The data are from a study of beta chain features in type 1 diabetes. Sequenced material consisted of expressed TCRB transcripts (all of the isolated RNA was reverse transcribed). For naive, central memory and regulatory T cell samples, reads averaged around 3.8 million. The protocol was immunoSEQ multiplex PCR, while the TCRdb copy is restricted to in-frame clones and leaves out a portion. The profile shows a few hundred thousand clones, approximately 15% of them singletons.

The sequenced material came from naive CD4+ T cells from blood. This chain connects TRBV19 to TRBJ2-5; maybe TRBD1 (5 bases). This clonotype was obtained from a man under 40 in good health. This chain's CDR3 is CASRQGETQYF. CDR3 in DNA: TGTGCCAGTAGGCAGGGAGAGACCCAGTACTTC.